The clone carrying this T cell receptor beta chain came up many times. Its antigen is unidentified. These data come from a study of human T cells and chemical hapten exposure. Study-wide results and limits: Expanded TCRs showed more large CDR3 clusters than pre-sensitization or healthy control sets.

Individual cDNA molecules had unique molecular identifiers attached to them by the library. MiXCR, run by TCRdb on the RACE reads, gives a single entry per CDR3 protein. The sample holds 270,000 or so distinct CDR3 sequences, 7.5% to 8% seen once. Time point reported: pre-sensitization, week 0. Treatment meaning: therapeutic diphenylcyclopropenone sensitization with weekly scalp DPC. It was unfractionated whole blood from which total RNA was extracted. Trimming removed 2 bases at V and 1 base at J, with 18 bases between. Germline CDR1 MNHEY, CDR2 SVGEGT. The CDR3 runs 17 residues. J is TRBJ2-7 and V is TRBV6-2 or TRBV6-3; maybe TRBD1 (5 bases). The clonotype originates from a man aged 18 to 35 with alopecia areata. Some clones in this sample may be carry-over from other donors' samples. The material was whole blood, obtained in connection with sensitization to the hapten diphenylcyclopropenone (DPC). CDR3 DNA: TGTGCCAGCAGTTACGTTCCCGGGCAGGGCCAATCCTACGAGCAGTACGTC. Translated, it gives CASSYVPGQGQSYEQYV.